This record covers a single TCR beta chain. Its antigen is currently unknown. The data were obtained in a study of T cell repertoires in cytomegalovirus infection. Study as a whole: In public TCR beta signatures, there were indications of both CMV infection and matching HLA type.

The CDR3 consists of 20 residues. CDR1 is LGHNA, CDR2 YSLEER, per germline. V was trimmed by 0 bases and J by 0 bases, leaving 21 bases between them. MiXCR, applied by TCRdb to the reads, yields one record per CDR3 protein. The data hold around 430,000 distinct CDR3 sequences, with about 39% observed a single time. General study points: Clonotypes of TCR beta that were HLA-C-restricted and CMV-specific dominated the ex vivo response.

V gene TRBV4-3 combines with J gene TRBJ2-1; D ambiguous. This clonotype was obtained from a human donor in good health (CMV status not recorded). Some clones in this sample may be carry-over from other donors' samples. This specimen was cultured PBMCs, taken from culture after CMV antigen stimulation. The DNA for the CDR3 is TGCGCCAGCAGCCAAGATAGGTTATGGTCCGACCTTAGCTCCTACAATGAGCAGTTCTTC. Protein: CASSQDRLWSDLSSYNEQFF.